The T cell receptor beta chain under discussion was sequenced for a study of CD8+ T cells in alopecia areata. For the study at large: A regimen of oral tofacitinib, 5 to 10 mg twice daily, was given to treated patients.

Sorting of PBMCs yielded the CD4+ and CD8+ T cells. The CDR3 extends over 13 amino acids. Trimming stripped 4 bases from V and 5 bases from J, with 12 bases between. Germline V gene sequence: CDR1 SQVTM, CDR2 ANQGSEA. Following RNA extraction, reverse transcription yielded cDNA that acted as the sequencing template. Sequencing used immunoSEQ multiplex PCR; TCRdb keeps in-frame clones, though not all of them. The table shows some 99,000 clones, with about 45% occurring only once. Specimen: CD4+ T cells sorted from blood. This chain links TRBV29-1 with TRBJ2-1; D is perhaps TRBD2 (5 bases). This receptor was taken from a human donor with alopecia areata. The CDR3 DNA reads TGCAGCGTTGGGACTCGACTCAACAATGAGCAGTTCTTC. Translation: CSVGTRLNNEQFF.